The 5 T cell receptor beta chains presented below share a single source sample, sequenced in a study of PD-1 blockade in classical Hodgkin lymphoma. TCRdb's copy holds only in-frame clones and misses some; the assay was immunoSEQ multiplex PCR. Among over 90,000 clones listed, 80% to 90% were seen once. There was relapse after autologous stem cell transplantation in every patient, and there was variation in brentuximab vedotin exposure. Here the sequenced sample was peripheral blood mononuclear cells (PBMCs), taken before the second cycle of nivolumab. The receptors shown here come from a human donor with classical Hodgkin lymphoma.

CDR3 DNA: TGTGCCATCAGTGGGACAGGGTTCCGAGAGACCCAGTACTTC. Translation gives CAISGTGFRETQYF. This chain uses TRBV10-3 with TRBJ2-5; 8 bases match TRBD1. The CDR3 is 14 amino acids. The junction had 5 bases not matched to a gene; V was cut back by 4 bases and J by 4 bases. CDR1 and CDR2 from the germline V gene are ENHRY and SYGVKD.

J is TRBJ2-5 and V is TRBV5-1; the D is unclear. The V end was cut by 0 bases, the J end by 5 bases, with 11 bases between. The CDR3 totals 14 residues. Germline assignment: CDR1 SGHRS and CDR2 YFSETQ. The DNA of the CDR3 is TGCGCCAGCAGCTTGGAGGGTGGGGTGGAGACCCAGTACTTC. This sequence encodes CASSLEGGVETQYF.

The chain joins TRBV7-9 to TRBJ2-5, with TRBD1 matching over 8 bases. Trimming cost V 8 bases and J 4 bases; bases outside gene matches: 6. Germline values: CDR1 SEHNR, CDR2 FQNEAQ (reference sequence). The CDR3 contains 13 residues. The CDR3 DNA sequence: TGTGCCAGCCTCCAGGGGGCGCGAGAGACCCAGTACTTC. This encodes CASLQGARETQYF.

The chain couples TRBV5-4 to TRBJ2-1; 7 nucleotides match TRBD2. The CDR3 runs 15 residues. CDR1 SGHNT and CDR2 YYREEE come from the germline V gene (reference sequence). V lost 0 bases to trimming and J lost 5 bases; unmatched junction nucleotides: 5. CDR3 coding DNA: TGTGCCAGCAGCTTGGAACTAGCGAGGAACAATGAGCAGTTCTTC. It is translated as CASSLELARNNEQFF. The variable domain in full, completed from reference TRBV5-4 and TRBJ2-1, reads ETGVTQSPTHLIKTRGQQVTLRCSSQSGHNTVSWYQQALGQGPQFIFQYYREEENGRGNFPPRFSGLQFPNYSSELNVNALELDDSALYLCASSLELARNNEQFFGPGTRLTVL.

The chain has TRBV7-8 and TRBJ1-5; D remains unclear. The germline V and J ends were trimmed by 3 bases and 3 bases, with 12 bases remaining between them. Looked up from germline, CDR1 is SGHVS and CDR2 is FQNEAQ. The CDR3 runs 15 residues. Written as DNA, the CDR3 is TGTGCCAGCAGCTTGTTTCCCTCTCTCAATCAGCCCCAGCATTTT. It specifies CASSLFPSLNQPQHF.